One and the same sample provided the 29 T cell receptor beta chains below, sequenced in a study of blood T cell repertoires in COVID-19. The repertoire was sequenced with immunoSEQ multiplex PCR; TCRdb's copy has only in-frame clones and lacks some. The table shows hundreds of thousands of clones, with around 83% occurring only once. The source material was peripheral blood. The receptor set was obtained from an elderly man with acute or convalescent COVID-19.

CDR3 nucleotides: TGTGCCAGCAGAGGCAGGGTGCCTGGAAACACCATATATTTT. It codes for CASRGRVPGNTIYF. V is TRBV2 and J is TRBJ1-3; possible D gene TRBD1, 5 bases. Germline V gene sequence: CDR1 SNHLY, CDR2 FYNNEI. The CDR3 is made up of 14 amino acids. V gave up 6 bases and J gave up 2 bases, with 11 bases separating them.

The J gene is TRBJ2-7, the V gene TRBV2; TRBD2 aligns across 8 bases. Trimming removed 6 bases from V and 1 base from J; junction bases left unmatched: 5. Germline CDR1 and CDR2: SNHLY and FYNNEI. The CDR3 is made up of 14 amino acids. CDR3 amino acids: CASRILAESYEQYF. CDR3 coding DNA: TGTGCCAGCAGGATACTAGCGGAGTCCTACGAGCAGTACTTC. Supplemented by reference TRBV2 and TRBJ2-7, the full variable domain reads EPEVTQTPSHQVTQMGQEVILRCVPISNHLYFYWYRQILGQKVEFLVSFYNNEISEKSEIFDDQFSVERPDGSNFTLKIRSTKLEDSAMYFCASRILAESYEQYFGPGTRLTVT.

The gene calls are TRBV19 and TRBJ2-7; D is possibly TRBD1 (5 bases). Germline CDR1 reads LNHDA; CDR2 reads SQIVND (reference sequence). This CDR3 is built from 14 residues. The germline V and J ends were trimmed by 3 bases and 5 bases, with 14 bases remaining between them. This chain's CDR3 is CASSMDIGRDEQYF. In DNA form, the CDR3 reads TGTGCCAGTAGTATGGACATCGGACGCGACGAGCAGTACTTC.

This chain connects TRBV5-1 to TRBJ1-1; 10 bases fit TRBD1. The CDR3 runs to 16 residues. Germline assignment: CDR1 SGHRS and CDR2 YFSETQ. Unmatched junction bases numbered 10, after V lost 4 bases and J lost 4 bases. The CDR3 DNA sequence: TGCGCCAGCAGCCAGACAGGGGGCGGCCGTACCACTGAAGCTTTCTTT. As protein: CASSQTGGGRTTEAFF.

This clone was seen just once. The V and J genes are TRBV19 and TRBJ1-1; 9 nucleotides match TRBD1. The CDR3 totals 16 residues. Losses at the gene ends were 4 bases for V and 1 base for J; bases not matched to a gene: 7. Germline-derived CDR1 and CDR2 are LNHDA and SQIVND (reference sequence). The CDR3 coding sequence is TGTGCCAGTAGTACAAACAGGGGGCCGAGGAACACTGAAGCTTTCTTT. It encodes CASSTNRGPRNTEAFF. Full variable domain (rest looked up from reference TRBV19 and TRBJ1-1): DGGITQSPKYLFRKEGQNVTLSCEQNLNHDAMYWYRQDPGQGLRLIYYSQIVNDFQKGDIAEGYSVSREKKESFPLTVTSAQKNPTAFYLCASSTNRGPRNTEAFFGQGTRLTVV.

V usage is TRBV27 and J usage is TRBJ2-3; D might be TRBD2 (5 bases). V dropped 5 bases and J dropped 3 bases, with 15 bases sitting between them. Germline loops: CDR1 MNHEY, CDR2 SMNVEV (reference sequence). This CDR3 has 15 amino acids. CDR3: CASSTPGKETDTQYF. In DNA form, the CDR3 reads TGTGCCAGCAGTACCCCGGGAAAAGAGACAGATACGCAGTATTTT.

CDR3 loop: CATMDRGGVNSNQPQHF. CDR3 sequence (DNA): TGTGCCACGATGGACAGGGGGGGTGTAAATAGCAATCAGCCCCAGCATTTT. The V call is TRBV10-3, the J call TRBJ1-5; 10 nucleotides align to TRBD1. Germline CDR1 ENHRY, CDR2 SYGVKD. This CDR3 is built from 17 residues. Trimming took 10 bases from V and 0 from J; bases not matched to a gene: 12.

The chain uses TRBV10-2 and TRBJ2-7, with a possible D match to TRBD1 (7 bases). This CDR3 comprises 13 residues. With 8 bases removed from V and 3 bases from J, the gap between germline ends came to 14 bases. CDR1 is WSHSY and CDR2 is SAAADI in the germline V gene. The chain's CDR3 is CASGRQGLYEQYF. The CDR3 DNA follows: TGCGCCAGCGGAAGACAGGGACTCTACGAGCAGTACTTC.

The rearrangement links TRBV7-2 to TRBJ1-5, with D hard to call. The V end was cut by 3 bases, the J end by 0 bases, with 3 bases between. CDR3 length: 13 residues. The germline gives CDR1 SGHTA, CDR2 FQGNSA. The CDR3 protein is CASSFYSNQPQHF. In DNA form, the CDR3 reads TGTGCCAGCAGCTTTTATAGCAATCAGCCCCAGCATTTT.

J is TRBJ2-1 and V is TRBV18, with D perhaps matching TRBD2 (6 bases). The CDR3 extends over 12 amino acids. V was trimmed by 1 base and J by 8 bases, leaving 6 bases between them. The V gene's germline CDR1 is KGHSH and CDR2 LQKENI. The chain's CDR3 is CASSPRGDEQFF. CDR3 in DNA: TGTGCCAGCTCACCACGGGGGGATGAGCAGTTCTTC.

The V and J genes are TRBV27 and TRBJ2-7; D possibly corresponds to TRBD1 (6 bases). Looked up from germline, CDR1 is MNHEY and CDR2 is SMNVEV (reference sequence). The CDR3 consists of 15 residues. V gave up 1 base and J gave up 2 bases, with 12 bases separating them. The CDR3 DNA reads TGTGCCAGCAGTTTATTGGGGACAATGACCTACGAGCAGTACTTC. Amino acid sequence: CASSLLGTMTYEQYF.

The chain uses TRBV7-8 and TRBJ2-7, with 7 bases fitting TRBD1. Germline assignment: CDR1 SGHVS and CDR2 FQNEAQ. With V trimmed by 5 bases and J by 2 bases, 3 bases remained unmatched. The CDR3 is 13 residues long. DNA for the CDR3: TGTGCCAGCAGCCTTGGGACAGCCTACGAGCAGTACTTC. As protein: CASSLGTAYEQYF.

The chain carries TRBV21-1 and TRBJ1-2; the DNA was not used to check the table's D call, TRBD1. TRBV21-1 is a pseudogene locus. The CDR3 totals 13 residues. The DNA of the CDR3 is TGTGCCAGCAGCAACTCGACAGGGTATGGCTACACCTTC. Amino acid sequence: CASSNSTGYGYTF.

The chain employs TRBV28 and TRBJ2-2, with D tentatively TRBD1 (6 bases). Per the germline V gene, CDR1 is MDHEN and CDR2 is SYDVKM. The CDR3 is 15 residues long. With 9 bases removed from V and 4 bases from J, the gap between germline ends came to 18 bases. The CDR3 spells CASTRGAGPTGELFF. The CDR3, as DNA: TGTGCCAGTACCAGGGGCGCTGGGCCCACCGGGGAGCTGTTTTTT.

This chain connects TRBV27 to TRBJ2-7; TRBD1 matches 7 bases. Losses at the gene ends were 8 bases for V and 2 bases for J; bases not matched to a gene: 12. Germline CDR1 is MNHEY and CDR2 is SMNVEV (reference sequence). This CDR3 spans 15 amino acids. CDR3 loop: CASGRTGTVTYEQYF. CDR3 sequence (DNA): TGTGCCAGCGGTCGGACCGGGACAGTAACCTACGAGCAGTACTTC.

V and J are TRBV20-1 and TRBJ2-2; TRBD2 might be the D (5 bases). The CDR3 sequence is 11 residues long. In germline, CDR1 is DFQATT, CDR2 SNEGSKA (reference sequence). CDR3 amino acids: CSALDTGELFF. The CDR3 region has the DNA TGCAGCGCACTAGACACCGGGGAGCTGTTTTTT.

The genes are TRBV5-4 and TRBJ2-5; unclear D gene. The germline V gene has CDR1 SGHNT and CDR2 YYREEE (reference sequence). Trimming left V 2 bases short and J 2 bases short, with 7 bases between. This CDR3 is built from 13 residues. Here the CDR3 DNA reads TGTGCCAGCAGCTTACAGTTACAAGAGACCCAGTACTTC. Residues: CASSLQLQETQYF.

V and J are TRBV4-1 and TRBJ1-1, with 8 nucleotides matching TRBD1. The V gene's germline CDR1 is MGHRA and CDR2 YSYEKL. The CDR3 contains 17 residues. Unmatched junction bases numbered 8, after V lost 1 base and J lost 1 base. CDR3 in amino acids: CASSQVTGVLGNTEAFF. Here the CDR3 DNA reads TGCGCCAGCAGCCAAGTGACAGGGGTTTTAGGGAACACTGAAGCTTTCTTT.

This rearrangement joins TRBV5-1 to TRBJ1-2; D perhaps matches TRBD1 (5 bases). CDR3 length: 13 amino acids. The V gene's germline CDR1 is SGHRS and CDR2 YFSETQ. V lost 2 bases to trimming and J lost 3 bases, with 8 bases between them. The CDR3 nucleotides read TGCGCCAGCAGCTTTGGGGGGGACTATGGCTACACCTTC. As protein: CASSFGGDYGYTF.

This clone occurred a few times. V and J are TRBV10-3 and TRBJ1-4; no clear D. V shed 0 bases and J shed 8 bases, with 13 bases lying between them. Germline CDR1 and CDR2: ENHRY and SYGVKD. CDR3 length equals 15 residues. The CDR3 here is CAISESRGFGEKLFF. CDR3 nucleotides: TGTGCCATCAGTGAGTCGAGAGGGTTTGGGGAAAAACTGTTTTTT.

The chain recombines TRBV7-9 with TRBJ2-4; D possibly corresponds to TRBD1 (5 bases). Germline V gene sequence: CDR1 SEHNR, CDR2 FQNEAQ (reference sequence). V was cut by 5 bases and J by 0 bases, with 17 bases left in between. The CDR3 length is 17 residues. The CDR3 DNA reads TGTGCCAGCAGCCGAATCTATCAGGGCTTAGCCAAAAACATTCAGTACTTC. Translation: CASSRIYQGLAKNIQYF.

The chain links TRBV25-1 to TRBJ1-6, with a tentative D call TRBD1 (6 bases). Germline V CDR1 and CDR2: MGHDK, SYGVNS. Trimming left V 6 bases short and J 5 bases short, with 14 bases between. There are 15 residues in the CDR3. CDR3 region: CASREPGHHNSPLHF. The CDR3 DNA reads TGTGCCAGCAGGGAACCGGGACACCATAATTCACCCCTCCACTTT.

V and J are TRBV6-5 and TRBJ2-5; 10 bases agree with TRBD2. V gave up 7 bases and J gave up 5 bases; unmatched junction bases: 7. Germline V gene data show CDR1 as MNHEY and CDR2 as SVGAGI. The CDR3 length is 14 residues. CDR3 in amino acids: CASTASGGVETQYF. The CDR3, as DNA: TGTGCCAGCACTGCCAGCGGGGGGGTGGAGACCCAGTACTTC.

This clone was detected only a few times. V gene TRBV3-1 (or the pseudogene TRBV3-2) combines with J gene TRBJ1-4, with D unresolved. Germline values: CDR1 LGHDT, CDR2 YNNKEL (reference sequence). Trimming stripped 1 base from V and 1 base from J, with 7 bases between. This CDR3 has 15 residues. CDR3 nucleotide sequence: TGTGCCAGCAGCCAAGGAGGTTTAACTAATGAAAAACTGTTTTTT. This translates into CASSQGGLTNEKLFF.

A note on this clone: Other DNA sequences in this sample translate to the same CDR3. The CDR3 DNA sequence: TGCGCCAGCAGCACCGGGACAGGGTCCTACGAGCAGTACTTC. The encoded protein is CASSTGTGSYEQYF. V usage is TRBV5-1 and J usage is TRBJ2-7; 9 positions agree with TRBD1. From germline, CDR1 is SGHRS and CDR2 YFSETQ. This CDR3 region has 14 residues. V gave up 4 bases and J gave up 1 base; unmatched junction bases: 3.

The chain has TRBV29-1 and TRBJ2-5, with D perhaps matching TRBD2 (6 bases). Trimming cost V 0 bases and J 4 bases, with 6 bases left between them. The CDR3 spans 12 residues. Germline V gene sequence: CDR1 SQVTM, CDR2 ANQGSEA. This chain's CDR3 is CSVEEGGETQYF. The CDR3 coding sequence is TGCAGCGTTGAAGAGGGGGGAGAGACCCAGTACTTC.

This rearrangement joins TRBV7-2 to TRBJ2-3; D not certain. The CDR3 runs to 13 residues. The V and J ends lost 1 base and 3 bases respectively, with 5 bases between them. CDR1 is SGHTA and CDR2 is FQGNSA in the germline V gene. CDR3 nucleotides: TGTGCCAGCAGCTTAGGCCGGACAGATACGCAGTATTTT. This codes for CASSLGRTDTQYF.

This clone has a handful of counts. The J gene is TRBJ2-7, the V gene TRBV7-9; D is perhaps TRBD2 (5 bases). The V end was cut by 5 bases, the J end by 0 bases, with 11 bases between. Germline V CDR1 and CDR2: SEHNR, FQNEAQ (reference sequence). This CDR3 has 14 residues. The CDR3 sequence: CASSPEVSSYEQYF. CDR3 sequence (DNA): TGTGCCAGCAGCCCGGAGGTGAGCTCCTACGAGCAGTACTTC.

This clone was seen only a few times. The chain has TRBV11-2 and TRBJ2-3; D is uncertain. The V end was cut by 2 bases, the J end by 4 bases, with 16 bases between. This CDR3 has 16 residues. Looked up from germline, CDR1 is SGHAT and CDR2 is FQNNGV. The CDR3 protein is CASSLLPGPASDTQYF. The CDR3, as DNA: TGTGCCAGCAGCTTATTGCCAGGTCCAGCATCAGATACGCAGTATTTT.